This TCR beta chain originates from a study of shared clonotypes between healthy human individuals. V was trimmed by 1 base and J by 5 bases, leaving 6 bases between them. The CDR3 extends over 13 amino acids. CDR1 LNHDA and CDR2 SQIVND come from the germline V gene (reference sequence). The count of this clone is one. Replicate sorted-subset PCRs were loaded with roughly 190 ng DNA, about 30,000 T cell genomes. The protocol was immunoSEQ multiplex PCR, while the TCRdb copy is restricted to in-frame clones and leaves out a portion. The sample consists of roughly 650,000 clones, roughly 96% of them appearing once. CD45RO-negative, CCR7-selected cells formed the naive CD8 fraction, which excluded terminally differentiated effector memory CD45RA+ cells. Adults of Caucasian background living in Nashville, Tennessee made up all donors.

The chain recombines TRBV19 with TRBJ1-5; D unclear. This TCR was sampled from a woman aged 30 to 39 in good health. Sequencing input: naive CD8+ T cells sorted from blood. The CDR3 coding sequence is TGTGCCAGTAGTATAGGGCTCGATCAGCCCCAGCATTTT. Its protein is CASSIGLDQPQHF.